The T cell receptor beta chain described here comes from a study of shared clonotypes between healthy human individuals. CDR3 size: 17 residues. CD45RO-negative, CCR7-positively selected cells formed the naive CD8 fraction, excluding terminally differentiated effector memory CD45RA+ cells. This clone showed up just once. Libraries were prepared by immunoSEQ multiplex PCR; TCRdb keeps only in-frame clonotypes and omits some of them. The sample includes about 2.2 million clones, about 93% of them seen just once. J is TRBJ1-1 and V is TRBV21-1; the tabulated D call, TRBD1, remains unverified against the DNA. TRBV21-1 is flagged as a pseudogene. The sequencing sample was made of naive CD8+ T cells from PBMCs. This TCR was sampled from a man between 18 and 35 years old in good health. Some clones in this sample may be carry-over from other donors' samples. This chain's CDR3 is CASSPRDRGPKNTEAFF. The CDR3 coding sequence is TGTGCCAGCAGCCCACGGGACAGGGGCCCAAAGAACACTGAAGCTTTCTTT.